The present T cell receptor beta chain was sequenced within a study of blood T cells in healthy people across ages. PCR was performed a second time for roughly 7 to 12 cycles using a sample-barcoded 5' primer and a J-beta primer mix. TCRdb used MiXCR to reprocess the 5' RACE reads, holding one entry per CDR3 protein. The sample lists around 870,000 distinct CDR3 sequences, around 26% occurring once. This clonotype has just a few counts. CDR1 is MNHNS and CDR2 is SASEGT in the germline V gene. The CDR3 extends over 15 amino acids. The V and J ends lost 7 bases and 1 base, in that order; junction bases with no gene match: 5.

The receptor was isolated from a woman aged 80 or over in good health. The sequencing sample was made of blood. The rearrangement links TRBV6-1 to TRBJ2-5; 11 bases map to TRBD2. CDR3 in amino acids: CASMGLAVLQETQYF. The CDR3 DNA sequence: TGTGCCAGCATGGGACTAGCGGTGCTCCAAGAGACCCAGTACTTC.